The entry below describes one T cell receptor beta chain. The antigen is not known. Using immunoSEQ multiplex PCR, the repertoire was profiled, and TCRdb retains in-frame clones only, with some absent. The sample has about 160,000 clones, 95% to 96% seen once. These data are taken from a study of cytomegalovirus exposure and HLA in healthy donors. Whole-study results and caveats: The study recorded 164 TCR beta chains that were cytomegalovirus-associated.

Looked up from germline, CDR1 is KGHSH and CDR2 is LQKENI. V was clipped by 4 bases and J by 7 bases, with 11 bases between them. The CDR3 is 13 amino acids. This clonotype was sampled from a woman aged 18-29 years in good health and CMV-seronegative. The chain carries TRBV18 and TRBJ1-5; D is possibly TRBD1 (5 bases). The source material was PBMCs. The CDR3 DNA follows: TGTGCCAGCTCACAGGACATATCGCAGCCCCAGCATTTT. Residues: CASSQDISQPQHF.